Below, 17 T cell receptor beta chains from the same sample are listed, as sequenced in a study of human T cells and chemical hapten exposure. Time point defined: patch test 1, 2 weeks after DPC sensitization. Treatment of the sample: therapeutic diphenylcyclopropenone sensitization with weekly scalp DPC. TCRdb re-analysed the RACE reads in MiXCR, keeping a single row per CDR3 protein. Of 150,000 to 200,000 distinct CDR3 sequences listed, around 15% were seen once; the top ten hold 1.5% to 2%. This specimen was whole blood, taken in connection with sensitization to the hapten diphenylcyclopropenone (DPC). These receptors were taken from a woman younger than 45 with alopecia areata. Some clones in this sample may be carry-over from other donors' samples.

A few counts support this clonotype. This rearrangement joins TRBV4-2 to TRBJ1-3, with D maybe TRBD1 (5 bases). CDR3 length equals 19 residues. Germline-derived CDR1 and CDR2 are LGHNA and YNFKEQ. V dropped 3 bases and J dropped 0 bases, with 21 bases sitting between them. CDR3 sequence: CASSHTPPVTTGSGNTIYF. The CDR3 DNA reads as TGTGCCAGCAGCCATACCCCCCCGGTCACAACAGGCTCTGGAAACACCATATATTTT.

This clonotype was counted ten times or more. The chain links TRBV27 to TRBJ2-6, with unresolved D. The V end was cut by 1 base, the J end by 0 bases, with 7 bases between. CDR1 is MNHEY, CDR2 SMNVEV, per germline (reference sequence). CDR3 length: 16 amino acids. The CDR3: CASSLWGRSGANVLTF. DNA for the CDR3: TGTGCCAGCAGTTTATGGGGTCGCTCTGGGGCCAACGTCCTGACTTTC.

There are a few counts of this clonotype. The CDR3 reads CASSLGLIAKNIQYF. The CDR3 region has the DNA TGTGCCAGCAGCTTAGGTCTTATAGCCAAAAACATTCAGTACTTC. The rearrangement uses TRBV7-2 and TRBJ2-4; D is uncertain. Trimming shortened V by 1 base and J by 0 bases, and 7 bases separated the two germline ends. CDR3 length: 15 amino acids. CDR1 SGHTA and CDR2 FQGNSA come from the germline V gene.

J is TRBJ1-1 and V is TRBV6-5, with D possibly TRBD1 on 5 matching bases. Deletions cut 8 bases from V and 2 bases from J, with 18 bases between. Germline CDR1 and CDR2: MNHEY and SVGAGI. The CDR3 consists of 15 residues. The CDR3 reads CASGWPGEVNTEAFF. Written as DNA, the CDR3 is TGTGCCAGCGGTTGGCCGGGGGAGGTAAACACTGAAGCTTTCTTT.

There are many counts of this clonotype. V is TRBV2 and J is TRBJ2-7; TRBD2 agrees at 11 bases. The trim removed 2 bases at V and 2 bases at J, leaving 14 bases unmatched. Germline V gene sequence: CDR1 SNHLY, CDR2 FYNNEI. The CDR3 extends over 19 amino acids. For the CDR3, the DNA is TGTGCCAGCAGTGAAAATCAAGGGACTAGCGGTAAGGGGCCCTACGAGCAGTACTTC. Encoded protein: CASSENQGTSGKGPYEQYF. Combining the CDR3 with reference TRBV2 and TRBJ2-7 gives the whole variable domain EPEVTQTPSHQVTQMGQEVILRCVPISNHLYFYWYRQILGQKVEFLVSFYNNEISEKSEIFDDQFSVERPDGSNFTLKIRSTKLEDSAMYFCASSENQGTSGKGPYEQYFGPGTRLTVT.

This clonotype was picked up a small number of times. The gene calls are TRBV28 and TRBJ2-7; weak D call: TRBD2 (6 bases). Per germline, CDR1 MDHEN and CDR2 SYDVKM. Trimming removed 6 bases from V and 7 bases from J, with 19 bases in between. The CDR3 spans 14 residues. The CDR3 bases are TGTGCCAGCAGCCCTCAGCACAAGGAGGGTGAGCAGTACTTC. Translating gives CASSPQHKEGEQYF.

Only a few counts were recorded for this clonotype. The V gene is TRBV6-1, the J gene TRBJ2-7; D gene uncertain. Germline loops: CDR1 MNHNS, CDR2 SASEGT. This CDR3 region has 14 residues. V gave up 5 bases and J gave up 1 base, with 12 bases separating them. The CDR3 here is CASSPRDFSYEQYF. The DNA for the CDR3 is TGTGCCAGCAGTCCAAGGGATTTTTCCTACGAGCAGTACTTC.

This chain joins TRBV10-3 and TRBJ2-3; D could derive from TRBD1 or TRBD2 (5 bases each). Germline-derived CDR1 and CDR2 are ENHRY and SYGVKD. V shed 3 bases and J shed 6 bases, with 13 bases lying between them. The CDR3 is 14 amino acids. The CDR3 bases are TGTGCCATCAGTGACGAGGGGCTCTTGGATACGCAGTATTTT. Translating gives CAISDEGLLDTQYF.

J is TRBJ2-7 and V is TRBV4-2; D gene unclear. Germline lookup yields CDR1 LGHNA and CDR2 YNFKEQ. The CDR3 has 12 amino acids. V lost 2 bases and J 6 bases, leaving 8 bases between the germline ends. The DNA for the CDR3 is TGTGCCAGCAGCCAATTATCCGGCGAGCAGTACTTC. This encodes CASSQLSGEQYF.

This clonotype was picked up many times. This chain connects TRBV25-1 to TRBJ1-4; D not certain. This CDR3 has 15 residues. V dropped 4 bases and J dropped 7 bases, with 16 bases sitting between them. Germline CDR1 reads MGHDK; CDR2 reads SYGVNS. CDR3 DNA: TGTGCCAGCAGTGCGACAACCGGTTCTGGTGAAAAACTGTTTTTT. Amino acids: CASSATTGSGEKLFF.

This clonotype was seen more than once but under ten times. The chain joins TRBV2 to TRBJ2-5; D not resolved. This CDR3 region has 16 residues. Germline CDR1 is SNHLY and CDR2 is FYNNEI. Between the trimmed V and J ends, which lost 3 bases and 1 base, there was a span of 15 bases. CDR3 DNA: TGTGCCAGCAGTGAGTTCCACAGTACCCCCCAAGAGACCCAGTACTTC. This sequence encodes CASSEFHSTPQETQYF.

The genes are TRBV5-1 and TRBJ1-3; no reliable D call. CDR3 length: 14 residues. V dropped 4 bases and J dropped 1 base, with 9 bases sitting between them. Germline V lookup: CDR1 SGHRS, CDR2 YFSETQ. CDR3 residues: CASSPQSSGNTIYF. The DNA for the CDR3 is TGCGCCAGCAGCCCCCAGAGTTCTGGAAACACCATATATTTT.

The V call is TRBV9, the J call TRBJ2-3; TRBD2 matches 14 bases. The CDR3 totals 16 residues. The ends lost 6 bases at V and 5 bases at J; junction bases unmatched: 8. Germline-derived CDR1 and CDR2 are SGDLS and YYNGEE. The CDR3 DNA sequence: TGTGCCAGCACCTGGGGACTAGCGGGAGAAGAAGATACGCAGTATTTT. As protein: CASTWGLAGEEDTQYF.

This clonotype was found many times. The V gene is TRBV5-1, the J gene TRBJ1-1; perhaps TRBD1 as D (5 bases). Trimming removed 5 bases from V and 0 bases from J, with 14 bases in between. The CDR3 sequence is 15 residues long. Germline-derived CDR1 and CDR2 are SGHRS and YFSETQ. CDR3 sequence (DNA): TGCGCCAGCAGTTCCGGGGCAGCAATGAACACTGAAGCTTTCTTT. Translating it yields CASSSGAAMNTEAFF.

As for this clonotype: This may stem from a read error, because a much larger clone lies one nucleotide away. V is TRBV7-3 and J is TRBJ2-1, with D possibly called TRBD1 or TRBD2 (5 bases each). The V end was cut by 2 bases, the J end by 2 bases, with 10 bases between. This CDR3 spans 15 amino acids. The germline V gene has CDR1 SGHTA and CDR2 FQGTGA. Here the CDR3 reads CASSLDPGPYNEQFF. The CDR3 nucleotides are TGTGCCAGCAGCTTAGATCCGGGACCCTACAATGAGCAGTTCTTC.

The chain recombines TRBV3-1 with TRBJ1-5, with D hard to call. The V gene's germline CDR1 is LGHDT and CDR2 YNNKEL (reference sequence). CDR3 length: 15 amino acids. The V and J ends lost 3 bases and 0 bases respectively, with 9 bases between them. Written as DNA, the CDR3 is TGTGCCAGCAGCCAGAACAGATATAGCAATCAGCCCCAGCATTTT. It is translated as CASSQNRYSNQPQHF.

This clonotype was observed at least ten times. This CDR3 reads CASSAVAGSEKLFF. The DNA of the CDR3 is TGTGCCAGCAGCGCGGTAGCGGGGAGTGAAAAACTGTTTTTT. The V gene is TRBV7-2, the J gene TRBJ1-4, with unresolved D. Trimming shortened V by 5 bases and J by 7 bases, and 14 bases separated the two germline ends. CDR3 length: 14 residues. Looked up from germline, CDR1 is SGHTA and CDR2 is FQGNSA.